Each of the 6 T cell receptor beta chains below was sequenced from the same sample in a study of read filtering for tumor transcriptome and immune sequencing. Molecular barcoded adaptors covering alpha/delta and beta/gamma chains were used on 400 to 450 ng RNA. TCRdb re-called the reads through MiXCR, storing one row per CDR3 protein. The sample lists around 130,000 distinct CDR3 sequences; 13% were seen once. Material: a population of CD138-negative cells sorted from bone marrow. The receptors shown here come from a donor at least 40 years old with multiple myeloma.

Concerning this clonotype itself: Just one base apart from a much larger clone, this may be a read error. This CDR3 is missing its conserved last phenylalanine or tryptophan, likely due to a read error. The genes are TRBV30 and TRBJ2-3; 7 nucleotides align to TRBD2. Germline V gene sequence: CDR1 GTSNPN, CDR2 SVGIG (reference sequence). Losses at the gene ends were 1 base for V and 8 bases for J; bases not matched to a gene: 6. The CDR3 has 13 residues. The CDR3 loop is CAWSGRVAGTQYS. The CDR3 coding sequence is TGTGCCTGGAGTGGCCGAGTAGCGGGTACGCAGTATTCT.

This clonotype was counted only a few times. The chain couples TRBV6-2 or TRBV6-3 to TRBJ2-5; 10 positions match TRBD2. The CDR3 spans 15 residues. Germline trimming cut 4 bases from V and 2 bases from J; bases unmatched to any gene: 4. CDR1 and CDR2 (germline): MNHEY, SVGEGT. The CDR3 DNA reads as TGTGCCAGCAGTTCCGGGACTAGCGTGCAAGAGACCCAGTACTTC. Translation: CASSSGTSVQETQYF.

This clonotype appeared many times. The genes are TRBV5-1 and TRBJ2-7; 8 nucleotides line up with TRBD1. CDR3 length: 13 amino acids. Germline CDR1 and CDR2: SGHRS and YFSETQ. The junction had 2 bases not matched to a gene; V was cut back by 5 bases and J by 1 base. Here the CDR3 reads CASRGQVSYEQYF. For the CDR3, the DNA is TGCGCCAGCAGGGGACAGGTTTCCTACGAGCAGTACTTC.

This clonotype has ten or more counts. This rearrangement joins TRBV11-3 to TRBJ2-7, with 13 nucleotides matching TRBD2. This CDR3 is built from 15 residues. V trimming: 3 bases; J trimming: 2 bases; junction bases outside the gene matches: 1. CDR1 and CDR2 (germline): SGHNT, YENEEA. The CDR3 sequence: CASSLGLAGPYEQYF. In nucleotides, the CDR3 is TGTGCCAGCAGCTTGGGACTAGCGGGGCCCTACGAGCAGTACTTC.

This clonotype was observed a few times. V is TRBV19 and J is TRBJ2-7; weak D call: TRBD2 (5 bases). V was trimmed by 6 bases and J by 6 bases, leaving 18 bases between them. The CDR3 runs to 14 residues. Germline V gives CDR1 LNHDA, CDR2 SQIVND (reference sequence). CDR3 nucleotides: TGTGCCAGTAGCCTCAGTGGAACTACTAGCGAGCAGTACTTC. Residues: CASSLSGTTSEQYF. Drawing the rest from reference TRBV19 and TRBJ2-7, the complete variable domain is DGGITQSPKYLFRKEGQNVTLSCEQNLNHDAMYWYRQDPGQGLRLIYYSQIVNDFQKGDIAEGYSVSREKKESFPLTVTSAQKNPTAFYLCASSLSGTTSEQYFGPGTRLTVT.

This clonotype showed up just a few times. The CDR3 bases are TGTGCCAGCAGCCAAGACCTAAGCCTTTGGGAGTTCTTC. The encoded protein is CASSQDLSLWEFF. The chain combines TRBV3-2 with TRBJ2-1. TRBV3-2 is a pseudogene locus. The CDR3 runs 13 residues.